These 8 T cell receptor beta chains originate from one sample sequenced in a study of cytomegalovirus exposure and HLA in healthy donors. PCR employed 60 Vbeta and 13 Jbeta primers. Clones were sequenced by immunoSEQ multiplex PCR, and TCRdb holds only the in-frame ones, with some missing. The data contain some 91,000 clones, around four fifths of them seen just once; the ten biggest clones take up less than 0.95%. Sequences were obtained from PBMCs. All receptors derive from a woman aged 55-70 years in good health and CMV-seronegative.

V usage is TRBV6-6 and J usage is TRBJ1-5; D ambiguous. From germline, CDR1 is MNHNY and CDR2 SVGAGI (reference sequence). The V and J ends lost 9 bases and 1 base respectively, with 7 bases between them. This CDR3 comprises 12 residues. CDR3 in amino acids: CASRESNQPQHF. In nucleotides, the CDR3 is TGTGCCAGTAGGGAGAGCAATCAGCCCCAGCATTTT.

J is TRBJ1-3 and V is TRBV29-1, with D unclear. CDR1 SQVTM and CDR2 ANQGSEA come from the germline V gene. CDR3 length: 13 amino acids. Trimming shortened V by 3 bases and J by 4 bases, and 10 bases separated the two germline ends. CDR3 in DNA: TGCAGCGTTGAGGAGGCGCGGGGAAACACCATATATTTT. Its protein is CSVEEARGNTIYF.

The chain couples TRBV29-1 to TRBJ2-2; D gene unclear. V lost 6 bases to trimming and J lost 5 bases, with 10 bases between them. The germline gives CDR1 SQVTM, CDR2 ANQGSEA. The CDR3 totals 12 residues. In DNA, the CDR3 is TGCAGCGTCTCGCCCCGGACCGGGGAGCTGTTTTTT. It is translated as CSVSPRTGELFF.

The chain has TRBV11-3 and TRBJ2-2; D possibly corresponds to TRBD1 (6 bases). This CDR3 spans 14 amino acids. Trimming removed 5 bases at V and 2 bases at J, with 9 bases between. Germline assignment: CDR1 SGHNT and CDR2 YENEEA. The CDR3 DNA follows: TGTGCCAGCAGCGAGGGGGTAAACACCGGGGAGCTGTTTTTT. Translating gives CASSEGVNTGELFF.

Note on this clone: Other DNA variants within this sample encode the same CDR3. The chain uses TRBV7-2 and TRBJ1-1, with 9 nucleotides matching TRBD1. V was clipped by 5 bases and J by 4 bases; unmatched bases: 5. Germline V CDR1 and CDR2: SGHTA, FQGNSA. This CDR3 has 14 residues. CDR3 in amino acids: CASSLTGGGTEAFF. CDR3 DNA sequence: TGTGCCAGCAGCCTGACAGGGGGAGGCACTGAAGCTTTCTTT.

This clone was counted once. The V and J genes are TRBV28 and TRBJ2-1; TRBD2 aligns across 12 bases. This CDR3 comprises 16 residues. The V gene's germline CDR1 is MDHEN and CDR2 SYDVKM. The J segment lost 7 bases and the V segment lost 4 bases, leaving 8 bases of the junction unmatched. The CDR3 nucleotides are TGTGCCAGCAGTTCGAGGACTAGCGGGACTCATAATGAGCAGTTCTTC. It translates to CASSSRTSGTHNEQFF.

This chain links TRBV6-5 with TRBJ1-5, with D unclear. V lost 5 bases, J lost 7 bases, and 12 bases lay in between. The CDR3 runs to 13 residues. Germline V gene data show CDR1 as MNHEY and CDR2 as SVGAGI. The CDR3: CASSKLEGQPQHF. Written as DNA, the CDR3 is TGTGCCAGCAGTAAACTCGAGGGACAGCCCCAGCATTTT.

A single count supports this clone. The chain recombines TRBV29-1 with TRBJ2-1, with 7 bases identical to TRBD1. Germline V gene data show CDR1 as SQVTM and CDR2 as ANQGSEA. The CDR3 runs 12 residues. Trimming took 4 bases from V and 4 from J; bases not matched to a gene: 1. Here the CDR3 DNA reads TGCAGCGTTGTGACAGGGTACAATGAGCAGTTCTTC. Translated, it gives CSVVTGYNEQFF.